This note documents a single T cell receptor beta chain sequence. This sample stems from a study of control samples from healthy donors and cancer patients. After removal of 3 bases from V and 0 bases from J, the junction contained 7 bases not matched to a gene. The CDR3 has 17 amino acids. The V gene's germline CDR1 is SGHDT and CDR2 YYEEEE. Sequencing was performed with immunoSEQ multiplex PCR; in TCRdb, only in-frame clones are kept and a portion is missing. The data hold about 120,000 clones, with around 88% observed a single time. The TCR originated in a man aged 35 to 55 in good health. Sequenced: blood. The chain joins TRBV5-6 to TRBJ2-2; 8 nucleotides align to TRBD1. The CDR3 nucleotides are TGTGCCAGCAGCTCCGCCGGGACAGGCGCGAACACCGGGGAGCTGTTTTTT. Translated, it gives CASSSAGTGANTGELFF.